This T cell receptor (beta chain) was obtained from a study of blood T cell repertoires in COVID-19 (dated by TCRdb to 2020 to 2021). In the study overall: Samples from collaborators originated in the United States, Italy and Spain and spanned both the acute and convalescent phases of COVID-19. The material from the prospective study consisted of cDNA or gDNA derived from T cells, B-cell-depleted T cells, or PBMCs. Deeply sampled blood TCRbeta repertoires from subjects exposed to, actively infected with, or recovered from COVID-19 were included in the dataset. The repertoires were released in a freely available public database intended as a resource for research on the immune response to SARS-CoV-2. Samples came from the ongoing ImmuneRACE study (first 160 participants) plus 1,254 subjects from 6 global collaborators. A de-identified subject ID, COVID-19 status, age in years and sex were almost always included in the sample metadata. Where HLA class I and class II types were available, the types were taken from metadata supplied by the sample provider, not from assay-based typing.

Regarding this clone: Its antigen remains unidentified. No base qualities exist here, and no much larger clone lies one base off it.

The collaborating institutions used their own protocols to collect whole blood in K2EDTA tubes. For TCRbeta analysis, collaborators shipped samples in one of three forms: frozen whole blood, isolated PBMCs, or DNA extracted from either of those sample types. Counted from cysteine to phenylalanine, this CDR3 has 12 amino acids. The retained sequence is limited to the CDR3, 36 bases, with the frame set at the first base. Trimming at the junction amounts to 6 bases on V and 7 bases on J, and the germline ends lie 10 bases apart. Overall results and qualifications from the work: How much clinical and demographic metadata was included differed by source and by participant, and the metadata was provided uncurated.

TCRbeta CDR3 regions were amplified from genomic DNA using the immunoSEQ Assay, a bias-controlled multiplex PCR. The study's processing was this. Nucleated cell counts per sample were estimated from amplification of reference gene primers within the assay. To quantify the absolute abundance of each unique TCRbeta CDR3 rearrangement, sequence reads were collapsed and filtered. Productive Simpson clonality was computed per sample as the square root of Simpson's diversity index over productive rearrangements. Sourced from immuneACCESS, this table was stored by TCRdb with only in-frame sequences that have V and J called. A share of the clones is absent; for the studies checked, an unresolved V gene accounts for under half, and the remainder has no known explanation. V and J calls and clone size follow that table, whereas D and trimming were derived from the DNA. Counted in this sample were around 220,000 clones; roughly nine tenths of them appeared once. Of the sample, about 2.2% falls within the top ten clones.

The receptor chain draws on TRBV12-3 or TRBV12-4 and TRBJ2-4, with the D gene uncertain. This TCR came from a woman aged 45-59 years with acute or convalescent COVID-19. Source material: peripheral blood. The sequenced DNA: TGTGCCAGCAGCCTCTCCTCTAACATTCAGTACTTC. It is translated as CASSLSSNIQYF.